A single sample gave rise to the 10 T cell receptor beta chains below, sequenced in a study of OX40 agonist ivuxolimab in advanced cancers. Measured with immunoSEQ multiplex PCR; TCRdb has only the in-frame clones, and not every one. The table records over 70,000 clones, about 93% of them present only once. This sample comprised CD4+ or CD8+ T cells sorted from blood, obtained in a trial of the OX40 agonist ivuxolimab. All receptors derive from an adult with an advanced solid tumor such as melanoma, head and neck, liver or kidney cancer.

V and J are TRBV27 and TRBJ2-1, with D hard to call. Germline V CDR1 and CDR2: MNHEY, SMNVEV (reference sequence). CDR3 length: 14 residues. The ends were cut back, 5 bases at V and 3 bases at J, with 11 bases in the middle. CDR3 in DNA: TGTGCCAGCAGTGGAGAAGGGATCTACAATGAGCAGTTCTTC. This sequence encodes CASSGEGIYNEQFF.

The chain combines TRBV4-3 with TRBJ2-7, with 9 bases fitting TRBD2. The junction had 4 bases not matched to a gene; V was cut back by 0 bases and J by 7 bases. Germline V lookup: CDR1 LGHNA, CDR2 YSLEER. The CDR3 contains 14 residues. CDR3 nucleotides: TGCGCCAGCAGCCAAGAAGGCGGGGGGGTGGAGCAGTACTTC. This codes for CASSQEGGGVEQYF.

The V and J genes are TRBV29-1 and TRBJ2-7; TRBD1 matches at 8 bases. Trimming cost V 0 bases and J 1 base; bases outside gene matches: 8. Per germline, CDR1 SQVTM and CDR2 ANQGSEA. CDR3 size: 16 residues. CDR3 residues: CSVEDGFRGRSYEQYF. CDR3 sequence (DNA): TGCAGCGTTGAAGATGGTTTCAGGGGGCGTTCCTACGAGCAGTACTTC.

V and J are TRBV5-6 and TRBJ2-5; the D gene is possibly TRBD1 (6 bases). CDR3 length equals 16 residues. Trimming removed 0 bases at V and 4 bases at J, with 16 bases between. The germline V gene encodes CDR1 SGHDT and CDR2 YYEEEE. The CDR3: CASSLALTGHRETQYF. The CDR3 nucleotides are TGTGCCAGCAGCTTGGCCCTGACAGGCCACCGAGAGACCCAGTACTTC.

The CDR3 DNA is TGCAGCGTTGAAGGCCAGGGAACGGGCTACGAGCAGTACTTC. Translating gives CSVEGQGTGYEQYF. The J gene is TRBJ2-7, the V gene TRBV29-1; possible D gene TRBD1, 5 bases. This CDR3 region has 14 residues. Germline CDR1 SQVTM, CDR2 ANQGSEA. Trimming shortened V by 1 base and J by 3 bases, and 13 bases separated the two germline ends.

The J gene is TRBJ2-2, the V gene TRBV28; TRBD1 agrees at 7 bases. The CDR3 sequence is 15 residues long. The V gene's germline CDR1 is MDHEN and CDR2 SYDVKM. Losses at the gene ends were 3 bases for V and 4 bases for J; bases not matched to a gene: 5. The CDR3 DNA is TGTGCCAGCAGTTTCCTCCGGGACAGCACCGGGGAGCTGTTTTTT. Protein: CASSFLRDSTGELFF.

The chain uses TRBV19 and TRBJ2-7; D tentatively fits TRBD1 or TRBD2 (5 bases each). Trimming cost V 4 bases and J 1 base, with 17 bases left between them. Germline lookup yields CDR1 LNHDA and CDR2 SQIVND (reference sequence). The CDR3 totals 16 residues. DNA of the CDR3: TGTGCCAGTAGTAGCCGGGACGGAGGAGATTCCTACGAGCAGTACTTC. Its protein product is CASSSRDGGDSYEQYF.

This chain uses TRBV6-5 with TRBJ2-5; tentative D call: TRBD1 (6 bases). The ends were cut back, 2 bases at V and 2 bases at J, with 15 bases in the middle. Germline V gene data show CDR1 as MNHEY and CDR2 as SVGAGI. This CDR3 spans 16 amino acids. CDR3 coding DNA: TGTGCCAGCAGTTACCGCCCGGACAGAGGACAAGAGACCCAGTACTTC. Translation gives CASSYRPDRGQETQYF.

The chain links TRBV10-2 to TRBJ2-7, with a possible D match to TRBD2 (5 bases). Trimming took 6 bases from V and 0 from J, leaving 15 bases between them. Germline V CDR1 and CDR2: WSHSY, SAAADI. The CDR3 consists of 15 residues. DNA of the CDR3: TGCGCCAGCAGCGTCGGACTGGGGAGCTCCTACGAGCAGTACTTC. It translates to CASSVGLGSSYEQYF.

This rearrangement joins TRBV6-5 to TRBJ1-2, with 8 bases matching TRBD1. This CDR3 is built from 13 residues. J was trimmed by 3 bases and V by 6 bases; bases with no gene match: 3. Per the germline V gene, CDR1 is MNHEY and CDR2 is SVGAGI. The CDR3 spells CASSPGGDYGYTF. For the CDR3, the DNA is TGTGCCAGCAGCCCAGGGGGCGACTATGGCTACACCTTC.